The source of this T cell receptor (beta chain) is a study of brain T cells in children with intractable seizures. Germline loops: CDR1 PRHDT, CDR2 FYEKMQ (reference sequence). Trimming took off 5 bases at V and 4 bases at J, with 21 bases between the two ends. The length of the CDR3 is 16 residues. Profiling relied on immunoSEQ multiplex PCR, and the TCRdb table lists in-frame clones only, not all of them. The table records 300,000 to 400,000 clones, 93% of them present only once. Described time point: blood from clinic visit 5 months post-surgery; TSC patient then seizure free. The rearrangement links TRBV13 to TRBJ2-7, with TRBD1 as a possible D gene (6 bases). The sample was peripheral blood, taken roughly 5 months after surgery. The origin of this receptor is a boy younger than two with tuberous sclerosis and intractable seizures. The chain's CDR3 is CASSPPGHRAYYEQYF. The CDR3 DNA reads as TGTGCCAGCAGCCCCCCGGGGCACAGGGCCTATTACGAGCAGTACTTC.